The 25 T cell receptor beta chains below were found in one sample sequenced in a study of Graves' ophthalmopathy and Graves' hyperthyroidism. Investigators amplified TCR beta CDR3 regions from RNA transcripts. A first-round RT-PCR used HTBI primers, followed by a second-round multiplex PCR. TCRdb ran MiXCR on the multiplex PCR reads and lists one entry per CDR3 protein. The sample comprises approximately 160,000 distinct CDR3 sequences, roughly two fifths of which are singletons, and 8% to 9.5% rests with the top ten. The specimen was peripheral blood. All receptors come from a young man with Graves' ophthalmopathy.

The chain employs TRBV5-6 and TRBJ2-5; 7 nucleotides align to TRBD1. J was trimmed by 1 base and V by 4 bases; bases with no gene match: 10. Germline CDR1 and CDR2: SGHDT and YYEEEE. This CDR3 is 16 amino acids long. The CDR3 reads CASSKLGTDLQETQYF. In nucleotides, the CDR3 is TGTGCCAGCAGCAAACTCGGGACAGACCTCCAAGAGACCCAGTACTTC.

This chain links TRBV28 with TRBJ1-3, with TRBD1 matching 8 bases. Unmatched junction bases numbered 7, after V lost 6 bases and J lost 0 bases. CDR3 length: 16 residues. CDR1 is MDHEN and CDR2 is SYDVKM in the germline V gene. CDR3 DNA sequence: TGTGCCAGCAGATCGGACAGGGACGGCTCTGGAAACACCATATATTTT. Residues: CASRSDRDGSGNTIYF.

This clonotype was seen ten or more times. V and J are TRBV30 and TRBJ1-2, with 9 positions matching TRBD1. Per germline, CDR1 GTSNPN and CDR2 SVGIG (reference sequence). V lost 4 bases, J lost 0 bases, and 9 bases stayed unmatched. This CDR3 is 16 amino acids long. This CDR3 is CAWKSIRDRANYGYTF. CDR3 sequence (DNA): TGTGCCTGGAAGAGTATACGGGACAGGGCTAACTATGGCTACACCTTC.

A few counts support this clonotype. The chain combines TRBV6-2 or TRBV6-3 with TRBJ2-5; D possibly corresponds to TRBD2 (5 bases). Germline loops: CDR1 MNHEY, CDR2 SVGEGT. This CDR3 comprises 15 residues. V gave up 5 bases and J gave up 5 bases, with 18 bases separating them. In DNA, the CDR3 is TGTGCCAGCAGTCCAACTATAAGGAGGAGGGAGACCCAGTACTTC. Protein: CASSPTIRRRETQYF.

There are many counts of this clonotype. The rearrangement uses TRBV7-2 and TRBJ2-7; 10 nucleotides agree with TRBD1. The V gene end was trimmed by 6 bases and the J gene end by 5 bases; junction bases not matched to a gene: 7. The CDR3 length is 14 residues. Germline CDR1 and CDR2: SGHTA and FQGNSA. The CDR3 bases are TGTGCCAGCAGTCTGCCGGGACAGGGGCACGAGCAGTACTTC. Protein sequence: CASSLPGQGHEQYF.

The chain has TRBV6-1 and TRBJ2-7; 9 bases fit TRBD1. This CDR3 is 14 amino acids long. The V gene's germline CDR1 is MNHNS and CDR2 SASEGT. With 8 bases clipped from V and 3 bases from J, the junction kept 8 bases outside the gene matches. The chain's CDR3 is CASESGQGSYEQYF. For the CDR3, the DNA is TGTGCCAGCGAATCGGGACAGGGTAGCTACGAGCAGTACTTC.

The table lists this clonotype with many counts. CDR3 amino acids: CASSITARQPQHF. The CDR3 coding sequence is TGTGCCAGCAGCATTACGGCGCGTCAGCCCCAGCATTTT. The J gene is TRBJ1-5, the V gene TRBV12-3 or TRBV12-4; no firm D call. The CDR3 sequence is 13 residues long. V was trimmed by 6 bases and J by 6 bases, leaving 12 bases between them.

Many counts were recorded for this clonotype. The gene calls are TRBV6-2 or TRBV6-3 and TRBJ2-2; D is possibly TRBD2 (7 bases). With 5 bases removed from V and 1 base from J, the gap between germline ends came to 14 bases. CDR1 and CDR2 (germline): MNHEY, SVGEGT. The CDR3 sequence is 16 residues long. CDR3 coding DNA: TGTGCCAGCAGTATGGGGGGGCGATTGAACACCGGGGAGCTGTTTTTT. It encodes CASSMGGRLNTGELFF.

Only a few counts were recorded for this clonotype. The chain recombines TRBV30 with TRBJ2-5; D unresolved. The germline gives CDR1 GTSNPN, CDR2 SVGIG (reference sequence). This CDR3 comprises 13 residues. The V end lost 1 base, the J end lost 5 bases, and 11 bases lay between the germline ends. DNA for the CDR3: TGTGCCTGGAGTGATTTCGGTATCGAGACCCAGTACTTC. Protein product: CAWSDFGIETQYF.

This clonotype was counted many times. The V call is TRBV6-2 or TRBV6-3, the J call TRBJ2-7; D is possibly TRBD2 (5 bases). The CDR3 is 14 residues long. Trimming left V 7 bases short and J 1 base short, with 14 bases between. Germline V lookup: CDR1 MNHEY, CDR2 SVGEGT. The CDR3 DNA reads TGTGCCAGCACCAACCCGACGGGATCCTACGAGCAGTACTTC. Protein sequence: CASTNPTGSYEQYF.

The V and J genes are TRBV27 and TRBJ1-2, with 10 nucleotides matching TRBD1. Unmatched junction bases numbered 4, after V lost 5 bases and J lost 4 bases. Germline assignment: CDR1 MNHEY and CDR2 SMNVEV (reference sequence). This CDR3 region has 14 residues. The DNA for the CDR3 is TGTGCCAGCAGTCGATGGACAGGGGGCTATGGCTACACCTTC. This gives the protein CASSRWTGGYGYTF.

This clonotype was seen repeatedly, ten times or more. V gene TRBV12-3 or TRBV12-4 combines with J gene TRBJ1-2; 9 nucleotides agree with TRBD1. V shed 6 bases and J 0 bases; nucleotides not matched to a gene: 2. This CDR3 has 14 residues. The CDR3 bases are TGTGCCAGCAGGGGACAGGGAGCTAACTATGGCTACACCTTC. Translating it yields CASRGQGANYGYTF.

V gene TRBV5-1 combines with J gene TRBJ1-5, with D tentatively TRBD1 (6 bases). This CDR3 is built from 15 residues. Trimming stripped 1 base from V and 4 bases from J, with 12 bases between. The germline V gene has CDR1 SGHRS and CDR2 YFSETQ. In DNA form, the CDR3 reads TGCGCCAGCAGCTTGACAGGGCAACAAAATCAGCCCCAGCATTTT. Its protein product is CASSLTGQQNQPQHF. The variable domain in full, completed from reference TRBV5-1 and TRBJ1-5, reads KAGVTQTPRYLIKTRGQQVTLSCSPISGHRSVSWYQQTPGQGLQFLFEYFSETQRNKGNFPGRFSGRQFSNSRSEMNVSTLELGDSALYLCASSLTGQQNQPQHFGDGTRLSIL.

This clonotype showed up many times. The CDR3 nucleotides are TGTGCCAGCAGTTCCGGGACCCAGACCCAGTACTTC. Amino acid sequence: CASSSGTQTQYF. The chain combines TRBV12-3 or TRBV12-4 with TRBJ2-5; either TRBD1 or TRBD2 may supply D (5 bases each). There are 12 residues in the CDR3. V gave up 4 bases and J gave up 6 bases, with 9 bases separating them.

This clonotype has a count of ten or more. The V and J genes are TRBV20-1 and TRBJ2-7; 13 bases are a match to TRBD2. J lost 2 bases, V lost 6 bases, and 7 bases had no gene match. CDR3 length equals 15 residues. Germline V gives CDR1 DFQATT, CDR2 SNEGSKA (reference sequence). For the CDR3, the DNA is TGCAGTGCGGAAAGACTAGCGGGAGGTACCTACGAGCAGTACTTC. As protein: CSAERLAGGTYEQYF.

The V call is TRBV7-9, the J call TRBJ1-6; D is undetermined. CDR1 and CDR2 (germline): SEHNR, FQNEAQ (reference sequence). The CDR3 covers 13 residues. V was shortened by 8 bases and J by 5 bases, with 10 bases between the two germline ends. CDR3 residues: CASQDANNSPLHF. CDR3 sequence (DNA): TGTGCCAGCCAGGACGCGAATAATTCACCCCTCCACTTT.

This clonotype came up many times. V gene TRBV9 combines with J gene TRBJ1-1; 10 bases are a match to TRBD1. The CDR3 is 13 amino acids. With V trimmed by 4 bases and J by 12 bases, 9 bases remained unmatched. Germline V gene data show CDR1 as SGDLS and CDR2 as YYNGEE. The CDR3 region has the DNA TGTGCCAGCAGCCCAGGGACAGGGGATTCGTCTTTCTTT. Translated: CASSPGTGDSSFF.

Many counts were recorded for this clonotype. The chain has TRBV6-2 or TRBV6-3 and TRBJ1-1; D ambiguous. CDR1 MNHEY and CDR2 SVGEGT come from the germline V gene. Trimming took 2 bases from V and 4 from J, leaving 11 bases between them. This CDR3 is 14 amino acids long. The CDR3 sequence: CASSYTRGSTEAFF. CDR3 nucleotides: TGTGCCAGCAGTTACACTCGGGGTTCCACTGAAGCTTTCTTT.

This clonotype appeared many times. This chain connects TRBV28 to TRBJ2-7; weak D call: TRBD1 (6 bases). V lost 11 bases to trimming and J lost 2 bases, with 19 bases between them. The germline gives CDR1 MDHEN, CDR2 SYDVKM. CDR3 size: 14 residues. Written as DNA, the CDR3 is TGTGCCCCGTACCTGGGGGACAAAACCTACGAGCAGTACTTC. The encoded protein is CAPYLGDKTYEQYF.

This clonotype was detected ten times or more. The chain uses TRBV7-2 and TRBJ1-5; D is unresolved. Germline V lookup: CDR1 SGHTA, CDR2 FQGNSA. Trimming shortened V by 4 bases and J by 6 bases, and 13 bases separated the two germline ends. This CDR3 spans 14 amino acids. The CDR3 bases are TGTGCCAGCAGCTCCCTCCTACGGGGTCAGCCCCAGCATTTT. Its translation is CASSSLLRGQPQHF.

This clonotype was detected ten times or more. The chain is built from TRBV12-3 or TRBV12-4 and TRBJ2-5; 7 bases match TRBD2. The CDR3 runs to 16 residues. With V trimmed by 3 bases and J by 4 bases, 11 bases remained unmatched. The CDR3 DNA is TGTGCCAGCAGTTTTAGGGCTAGCGGCCTGGGAGAGACCCAGTACTTC. As protein: CASSFRASGLGETQYF.

The chain links TRBV12-3 or TRBV12-4 to TRBJ1-2, with TRBD1 matching over 7 bases. The CDR3 has 13 amino acids. The J segment lost 8 bases and the V segment lost 3 bases, leaving 6 bases of the junction unmatched. CDR3 nucleotide sequence: TGTGCCAGCAGTTTGGCCCTGGACAGGGGCTACACCTTC. Its protein product is CASSLALDRGYTF.

V is TRBV28 and J is TRBJ1-2; 8 nucleotides agree with TRBD1. The length of the CDR3 is 14 residues. Germline V gene sequence: CDR1 MDHEN, CDR2 SYDVKM. The J segment lost 4 bases and the V segment lost 5 bases, leaving 6 bases of the junction unmatched. The CDR3 loop is CASSPTGGLYGYTF. The DNA of the CDR3 is TGTGCCAGCAGTCCTACAGGGGGGCTCTATGGCTACACCTTC.

This clonotype was found many times. The chain links TRBV6-5 to TRBJ2-7; 8 bases fit TRBD1. With 6 bases clipped from V and 6 bases from J, the junction kept 7 bases outside the gene matches. Germline V CDR1 and CDR2: MNHEY, SVGAGI. The CDR3 is 13 residues long. The CDR3: CASSRGQGGEQYF. Here the CDR3 DNA reads TGTGCCAGCAGCCGTGGACAGGGCGGCGAGCAGTACTTC.

This clonotype was found many times. This chain connects TRBV29-1 to TRBJ2-5; TRBD2 aligns across 8 bases. CDR1 SQVTM and CDR2 ANQGSEA come from the germline V gene. CDR3 size: 13 residues. The V gene end was trimmed by 3 bases and the J gene end by 5 bases; junction bases not matched to a gene: 5. The CDR3 spells CSVDQREGETQYF. CDR3 nucleotides: TGCAGCGTTGATCAACGGGAGGGGGAGACCCAGTACTTC. Full variable domain (missing parts from reference TRBV29-1 and TRBJ2-5): SAVISQKPSRDICQRGTSLTIQCQVDSQVTMMFWYRQQPGQSLTLIATANQGSEATYESGFVIDKFPISRPNLTFSTLTVSNMSPEDSSIYLCSVDQREGETQYFGPGTRLLVL.